This T cell receptor (beta chain) was captured in a study of T-cell memory formation after mild COVID-19. The wider study: TCR clusters largely stayed donor specific.

V was clipped by 7 bases and J by 3 bases, with 18 bases between them. The CDR3 consists of 15 residues. Points on this clonotype: Its specificity is not known.

Study results and limitations: Contracting clones from day 15 to 85 had balanced CD4/CD8; later expanders favoured CD4+. The CD4+ clones that contracted clustered mainly within CM and EM, and the CD8+ clones concentrated in EMRA.

TCRdb passed the 5' RACE reads through MiXCR, listing each CDR3 protein once. The data hold some 410,000 distinct CDR3 sequences, with 23% observed a single time. This chain links TRBV12-3 or TRBV12-4 with TRBJ1-2; D is undetermined. The sequencing input was PBMCs or a T cell subset sorted from them (not recorded which). This receptor was identified in an adult woman who had mild COVID-19 (a few samples of this study predate the infection). Cell type and time point are not known. CDR3 residues: CASNPEASGHYGYTF. CDR3 nucleotides: TGTGCCAGCAACCCCGAGGCATCAGGACACTATGGCTACACCTTC.